This T cell receptor beta chain stems from a study of cytomegalovirus exposure and HLA in healthy donors. In regard to this clone: Its antigen is still unknown.

PCR employed 60 Vbeta and 13 Jbeta primers. Profiled with immunoSEQ multiplex PCR; TCRdb holds only in-frame clones, not every one. This table holds roughly 240,000 clones, 70% to 90% found once. The CDR3 contains 15 residues. The germline CDR1 and CDR2 sequences are SEHNR and FQNEAQ (reference sequence). Trimming at V came to 5 bases and at J to 7 bases, leaving 8 bases not matched to a gene. Study results and limitations: An ancestry cluster, one associated with Asian ancestry, reportedly showed fewer N-insertions than the approximately 650-donor mean in a later analysis. The classifier reportedly diagnosed cytomegalovirus status with high sensitivity and specificity. Accurate predictions that matched the HLA-A and HLA-B alleles of most subjects were reportedly made from TCR beta sequences.

This rearrangement joins TRBV7-9 to TRBJ1-4; 9 bases line up with TRBD1. The source material was PBMCs. The sequence derives from a girl aged 2 to 10 in good health and CMV-seronegative. Here the CDR3 reads CASSARGQGGEKLFF. In DNA form, the CDR3 reads TGTGCCAGCAGCGCCCGGGGACAGGGCGGTGAAAAACTGTTTTTT.